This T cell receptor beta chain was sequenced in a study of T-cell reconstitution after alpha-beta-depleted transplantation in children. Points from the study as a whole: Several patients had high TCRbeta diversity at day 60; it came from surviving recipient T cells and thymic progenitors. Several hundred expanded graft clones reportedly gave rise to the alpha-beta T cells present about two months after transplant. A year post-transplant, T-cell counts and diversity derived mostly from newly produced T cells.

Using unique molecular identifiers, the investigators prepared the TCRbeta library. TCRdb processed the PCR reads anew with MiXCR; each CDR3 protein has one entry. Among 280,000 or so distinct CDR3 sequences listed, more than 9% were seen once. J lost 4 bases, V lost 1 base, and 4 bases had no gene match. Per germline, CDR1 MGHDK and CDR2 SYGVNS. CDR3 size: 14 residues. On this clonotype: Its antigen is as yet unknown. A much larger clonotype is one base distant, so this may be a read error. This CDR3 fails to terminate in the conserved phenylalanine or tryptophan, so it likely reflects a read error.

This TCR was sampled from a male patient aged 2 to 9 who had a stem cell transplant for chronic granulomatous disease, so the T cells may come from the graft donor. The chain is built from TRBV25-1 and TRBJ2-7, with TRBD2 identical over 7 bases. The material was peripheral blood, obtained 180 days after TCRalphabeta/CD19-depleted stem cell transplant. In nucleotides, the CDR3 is TGTGCCAGCAGTGAATGGGGGGGAAAGTACGAGCAGTACTAC. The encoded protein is CASSEWGGKYEQYY.